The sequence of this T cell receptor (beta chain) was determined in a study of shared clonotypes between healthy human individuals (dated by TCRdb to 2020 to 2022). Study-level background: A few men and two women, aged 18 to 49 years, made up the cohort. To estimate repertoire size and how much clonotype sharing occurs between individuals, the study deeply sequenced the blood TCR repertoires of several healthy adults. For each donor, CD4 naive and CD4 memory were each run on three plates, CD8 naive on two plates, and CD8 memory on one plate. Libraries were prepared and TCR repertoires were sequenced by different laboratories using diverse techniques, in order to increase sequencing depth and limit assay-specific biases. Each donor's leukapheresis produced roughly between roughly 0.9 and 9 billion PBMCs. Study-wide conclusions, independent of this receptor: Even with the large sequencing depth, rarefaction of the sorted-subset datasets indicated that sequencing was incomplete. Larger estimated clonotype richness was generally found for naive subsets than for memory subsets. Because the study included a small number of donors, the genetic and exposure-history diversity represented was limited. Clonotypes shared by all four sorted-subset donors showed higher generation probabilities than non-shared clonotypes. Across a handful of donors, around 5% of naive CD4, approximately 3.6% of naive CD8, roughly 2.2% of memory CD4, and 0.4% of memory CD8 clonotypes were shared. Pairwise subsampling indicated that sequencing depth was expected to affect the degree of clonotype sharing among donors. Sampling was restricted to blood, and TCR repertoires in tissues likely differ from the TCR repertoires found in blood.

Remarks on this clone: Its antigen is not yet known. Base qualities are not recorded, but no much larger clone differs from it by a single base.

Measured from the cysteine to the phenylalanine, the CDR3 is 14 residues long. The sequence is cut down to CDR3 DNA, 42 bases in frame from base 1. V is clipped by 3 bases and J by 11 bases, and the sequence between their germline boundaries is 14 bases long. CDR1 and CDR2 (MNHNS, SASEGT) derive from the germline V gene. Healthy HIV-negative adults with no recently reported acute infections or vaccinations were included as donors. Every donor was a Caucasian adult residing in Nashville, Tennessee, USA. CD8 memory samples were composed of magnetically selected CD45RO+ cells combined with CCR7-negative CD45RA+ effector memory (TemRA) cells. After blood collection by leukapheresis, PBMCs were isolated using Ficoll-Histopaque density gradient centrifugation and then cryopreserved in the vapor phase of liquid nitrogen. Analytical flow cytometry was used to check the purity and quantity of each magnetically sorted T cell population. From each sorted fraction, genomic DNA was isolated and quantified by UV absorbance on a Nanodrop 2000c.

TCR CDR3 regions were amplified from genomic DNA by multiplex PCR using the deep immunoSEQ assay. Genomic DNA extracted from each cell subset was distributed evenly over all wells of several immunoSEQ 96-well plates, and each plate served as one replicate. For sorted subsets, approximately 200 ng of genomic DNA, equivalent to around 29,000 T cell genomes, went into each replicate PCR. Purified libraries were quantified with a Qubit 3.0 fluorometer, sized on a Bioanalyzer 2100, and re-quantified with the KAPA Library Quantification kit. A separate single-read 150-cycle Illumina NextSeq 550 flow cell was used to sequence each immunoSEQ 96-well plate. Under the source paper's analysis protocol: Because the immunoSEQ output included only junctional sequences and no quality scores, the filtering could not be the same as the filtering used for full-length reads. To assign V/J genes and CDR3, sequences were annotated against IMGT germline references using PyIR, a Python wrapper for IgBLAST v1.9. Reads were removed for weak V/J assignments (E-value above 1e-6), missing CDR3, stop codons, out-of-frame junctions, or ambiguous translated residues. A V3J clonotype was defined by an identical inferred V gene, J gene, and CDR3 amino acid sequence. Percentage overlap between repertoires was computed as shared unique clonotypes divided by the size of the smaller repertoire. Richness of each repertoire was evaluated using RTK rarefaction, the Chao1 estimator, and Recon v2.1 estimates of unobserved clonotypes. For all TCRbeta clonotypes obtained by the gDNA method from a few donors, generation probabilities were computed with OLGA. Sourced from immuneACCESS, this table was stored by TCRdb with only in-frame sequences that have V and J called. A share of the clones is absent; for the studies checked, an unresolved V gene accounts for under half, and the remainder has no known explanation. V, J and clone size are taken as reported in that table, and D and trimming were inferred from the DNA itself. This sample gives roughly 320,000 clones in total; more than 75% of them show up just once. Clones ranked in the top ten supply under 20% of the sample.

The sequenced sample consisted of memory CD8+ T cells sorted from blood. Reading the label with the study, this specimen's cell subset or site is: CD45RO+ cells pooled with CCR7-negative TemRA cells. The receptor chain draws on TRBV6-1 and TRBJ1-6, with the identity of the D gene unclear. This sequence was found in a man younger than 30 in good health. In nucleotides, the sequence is TGTGCCAGCAGTGAGTGGTGGGCGAAGACACCCCTCCACTTT. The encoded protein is CASSEWWAKTPLHF.